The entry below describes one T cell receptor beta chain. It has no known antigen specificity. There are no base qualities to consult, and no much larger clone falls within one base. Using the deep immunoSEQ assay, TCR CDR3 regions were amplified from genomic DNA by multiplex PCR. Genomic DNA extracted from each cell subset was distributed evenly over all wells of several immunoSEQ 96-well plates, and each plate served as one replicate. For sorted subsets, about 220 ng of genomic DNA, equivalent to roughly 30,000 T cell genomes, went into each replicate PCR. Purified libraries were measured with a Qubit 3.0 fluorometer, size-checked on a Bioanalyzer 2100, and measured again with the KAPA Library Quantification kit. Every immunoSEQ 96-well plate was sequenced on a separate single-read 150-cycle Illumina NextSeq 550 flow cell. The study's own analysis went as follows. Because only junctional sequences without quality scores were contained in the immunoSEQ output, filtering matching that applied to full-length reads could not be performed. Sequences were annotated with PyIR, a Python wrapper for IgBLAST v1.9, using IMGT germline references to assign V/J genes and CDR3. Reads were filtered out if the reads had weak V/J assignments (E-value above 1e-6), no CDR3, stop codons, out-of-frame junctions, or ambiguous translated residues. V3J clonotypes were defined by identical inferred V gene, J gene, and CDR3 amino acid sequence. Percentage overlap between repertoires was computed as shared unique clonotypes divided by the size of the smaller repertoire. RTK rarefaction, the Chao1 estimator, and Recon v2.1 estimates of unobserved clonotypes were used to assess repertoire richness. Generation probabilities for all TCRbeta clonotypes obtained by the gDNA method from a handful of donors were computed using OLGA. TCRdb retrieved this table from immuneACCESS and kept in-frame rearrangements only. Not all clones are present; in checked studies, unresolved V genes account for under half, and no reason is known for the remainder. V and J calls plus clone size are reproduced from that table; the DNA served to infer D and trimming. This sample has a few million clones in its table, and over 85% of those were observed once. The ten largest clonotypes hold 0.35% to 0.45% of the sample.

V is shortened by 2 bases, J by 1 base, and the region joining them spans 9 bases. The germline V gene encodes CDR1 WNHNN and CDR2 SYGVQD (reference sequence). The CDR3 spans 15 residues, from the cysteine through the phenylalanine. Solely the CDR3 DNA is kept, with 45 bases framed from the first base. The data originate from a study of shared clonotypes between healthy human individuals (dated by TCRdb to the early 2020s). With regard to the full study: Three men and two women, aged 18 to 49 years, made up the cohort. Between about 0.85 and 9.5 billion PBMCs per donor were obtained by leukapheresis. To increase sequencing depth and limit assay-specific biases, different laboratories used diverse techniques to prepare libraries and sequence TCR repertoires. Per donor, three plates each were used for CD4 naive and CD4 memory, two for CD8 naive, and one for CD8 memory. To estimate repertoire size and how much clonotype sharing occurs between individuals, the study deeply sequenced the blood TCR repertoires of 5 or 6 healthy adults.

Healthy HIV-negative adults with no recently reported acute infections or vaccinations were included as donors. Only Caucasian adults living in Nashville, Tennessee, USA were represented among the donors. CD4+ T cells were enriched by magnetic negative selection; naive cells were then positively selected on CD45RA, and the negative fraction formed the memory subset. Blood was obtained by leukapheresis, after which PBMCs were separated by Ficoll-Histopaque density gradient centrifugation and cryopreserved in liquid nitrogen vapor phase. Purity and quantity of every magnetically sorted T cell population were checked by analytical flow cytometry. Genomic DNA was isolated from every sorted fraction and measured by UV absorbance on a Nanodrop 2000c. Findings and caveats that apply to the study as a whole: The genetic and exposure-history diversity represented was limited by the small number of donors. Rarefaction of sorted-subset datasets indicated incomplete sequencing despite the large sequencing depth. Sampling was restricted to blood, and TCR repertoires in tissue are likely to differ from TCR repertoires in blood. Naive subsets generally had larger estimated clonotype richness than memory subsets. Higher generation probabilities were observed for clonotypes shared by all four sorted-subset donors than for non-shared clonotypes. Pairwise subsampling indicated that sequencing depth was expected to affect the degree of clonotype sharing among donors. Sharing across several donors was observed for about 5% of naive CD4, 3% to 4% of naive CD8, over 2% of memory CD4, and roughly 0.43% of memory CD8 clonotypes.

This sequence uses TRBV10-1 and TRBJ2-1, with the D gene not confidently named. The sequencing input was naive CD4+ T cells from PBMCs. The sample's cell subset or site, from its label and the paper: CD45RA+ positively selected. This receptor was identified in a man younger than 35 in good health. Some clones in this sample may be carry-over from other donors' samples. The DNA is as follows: TGCGCCAGCAGTGAGATTATTGGGTCCTACAATGAGCAGTTCTTC. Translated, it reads CASSEIIGSYNEQFF.